Listed below are T cell receptor beta chains from one sample, sequenced in a study of Graves' ophthalmopathy and Graves' hyperthyroidism. TCRdb analysed the multiplex PCR reads with MiXCR anew, one entry per CDR3 protein. Of roughly 1.1 million distinct CDR3 sequences listed, about 35% are singletons. Source material: peripheral blood or thyroid tissue (not recorded which). The receptors come from an adult man with Graves' hyperthyroidism. Both conserved end residues are part of each CDR3. Each record gives: clone size, V gene, D gene, J gene, CDR3 protein, CDR3 DNA. The D gene is left open where the match is weak. A row's size may be missing; if present it is once, few, many or a size class.

.	TRBV29-1	.	TRBJ2-7	CSVAGRYEQYF	TGCAGCGTCGCGGGACGGTACGAGCAGTACTTC
.	TRBV20-1	.	TRBJ2-7	CSAWPPPESHYHEQYF	TGCAGTGCTTGGCCCCCCCCGGAGAGCCACTACCACGAGCAGTACTTC
many	TRBV20-1	.	TRBJ1-2	CSVPRGGEGGYTF	TGCAGTGTTCCGAGGGGCGGGGAAGGAGGCTACACCTTC
many	TRBV19	.	TRBJ2-5	CASRPLAEETQYF	TGTGCCAGTAGACCCCTCGCCGAAGAGACCCAGTACTTC
many	TRBV10-3	.	TRBJ1-1	CAISDWQGRGNTEAFF	TGTGCCATCAGTGATTGGCAGGGTAGAGGGAACACTGAAGCTTTCTTT
.	TRBV20-1	TRBD1	TRBJ2-5	CSARDFGTGGLKTQYF	TGCAGTGCTAGAGATTTCGGGACAGGGGGCTTGAAGACCCAGTACTTC
.	TRBV15	.	TRBJ2-5	CATSPGASSLQETQYF	TGTGCCACCAGCCCCGGGGCTAGCAGTCTCCAAGAGACCCAGTACTTC
many	TRBV20-1	.	TRBJ2-7	CSAGPDYYEQYF	TGCAGTGCTGGTCCGGATTACTACGAGCAGTACTTC
many	TRBV6-4	TRBD1	TRBJ2-2	CASSGTGDTGELFF	TGTGCCAGCAGTGGGACAGGGGACACCGGGGAGCTGTTTTTT
once	TRBV29-1	.	TRBJ2-5	CSVGRLGMKETQYF	TGCAGCGTTGGACGGTTGGGGATGAAAGAGACCCAGTACTTC
many	TRBV10-3	TRBD1	TRBJ1-2	CAIGTGADALGYTF	TGTGCCATCGGCACAGGGGCGGATGCTTTGGGCTACACCTTC
few	TRBV5-1	.	TRBJ2-2	CASSFYAGSTGELFF	TGCGCCAGCAGCTTCTACGCGGGGAGCACCGGGGAGCTGTTTTTT
many	TRBV15	.	TRBJ2-5	CATSTYGRSQETQYF	TGTGCCACCAGCACTTATGGTAGAAGCCAAGAGACCCAGTACTTC
many	TRBV29-1	TRBD1	TRBJ2-5	CSVVGQRYETQYF	TGCAGCGTCGTGGGACAGCGGTATGAGACCCAGTACTTC
many	TRBV20-1	TRBD1	TRBJ2-7	CSARVSGQTYEQYF	TGCAGTGCTAGGGTATCGGGACAGACCTACGAGCAGTACTTC
.	TRBV4-2	TRBD1	TRBJ1-2	CASSQVSDRGLGYTF	TGTGCCAGCAGCCAAGTCTCAGACAGGGGGCTTGGCTACACCTTC
.	TRBV10-3	TRBD2	TRBJ2-2	CAISAIAGGPTGELFF	TGTGCCATCAGCGCGATTGCGGGAGGGCCTACCGGGGAGCTGTTTTTT
.	TRBV7-8	TRBD1	TRBJ1-2	CASRSGTGAKDGYTF	TGTGCCAGCAGGTCTGGGACAGGGGCTAAGGATGGCTACACCTTC
few	TRBV4-1	TRBD2	TRBJ2-7	CASSQDSGGISYEQYF	TGTGCCAGCAGCCAAGACTCGGGAGGGATCTCCTACGAGCAGTACTTC
.	TRBV7-2	.	TRBJ2-2	CASSLGVSLLGGRTGELFF	TGTGCCAGCAGCTTAGGGGTCTCGCTGTTGGGGGGCCGCACCGGGGAGCTGTTTTTT
many	TRBV19	.	TRBJ2-7	CASRVTGSSYEQYF	TGTGCCAGTAGGGTAACAGGGAGTTCTTACGAGCAGTACTTC
once	TRBV14	TRBD2	TRBJ2-5	CASSLYSGTSGGLLGETQYF	TGTGCCAGCAGCCTTTACTCCGGGACTAGCGGGGGACTCCTCGGAGAGACCCAGTACTTC
many	TRBV25-1	TRBD1	TRBJ1-1	CASSESQGAIVEAFF	TGTGCCAGCAGTGAATCACAGGGGGCTATTGTTGAAGCTTTCTTT
few	TRBV4-3	.	TRBJ1-2	CASSQERGFPNYGYTF	TGCGCCAGCAGCCAAGAACGCGGCTTCCCTAACTATGGCTACACCTTC
many	TRBV12-3/TRBV12-4	TRBD1	TRBJ1-2	CASSRDSVYGYTF	TGTGCCAGCAGTCGGGACAGCGTCTATGGCTACACCTTC
many	TRBV14	.	TRBJ1-6	CASSQRTGLGESPLHF	TGTGCCAGCAGCCAGAGGACCGGACTAGGGGAATCACCCCTCCACTTT
.	TRBV12-3/TRBV12-4	TRBD1	TRBJ1-1	CASTLGQGLNTEAFF	TGTGCCAGCACCCTCGGACAGGGGTTGAACACTGAAGCTTTCTTT
.	TRBV4-1	TRBD1	TRBJ2-5	CASSSRQGDETQYF	TGCGCCAGCAGCTCCCGACAGGGTGACGAGACCCAGTACTTC
.	TRBV24-1	.	TRBJ1-2	CASSGSEGLGSYGYTF	TGTGCCAGCAGTGGTTCGGAGGGATTAGGGTCATATGGCTACACCTTC
.	TRBV2	.	TRBJ2-5	CAISDDYRQETQYF	TGTGCCATCAGTGATGACTACCGTCAAGAGACCCAGTACTTC
many	TRBV11-2	.	TRBJ1-5	CASSLQSENQPQHF	TGTGCCAGCAGCTTACAGTCTGAGAATCAGCCCCAGCATTTT
many	TRBV25-1	.	TRBJ2-7	CASSPTGTHYEQYF	TGTGCCAGCAGTCCGACCGGGACACATTACGAGCAGTACTTC
many	TRBV20-1	.	TRBJ1-2	CSAPQLGGMNGYTF	TGCAGTGCCCCTCAGCTGGGGGGTATGAATGGCTACACCTTC
many	TRBV29-1	.	TRBJ1-1	CSTGEADTEAFF	TGCAGCACGGGGGAGGCCGACACTGAAGCTTTCTTT
many	TRBV25-1	.	TRBJ2-7	CASSEPGNSYEQYF	TGTGCCAGCAGTGAACCGGGCAACTCCTACGAGCAGTACTTC
.	TRBV7-2	.	TRBJ2-2	CASSLDRRNTGELFF	TGTGCCAGCAGTCTCGACAGGCGGAACACCGGGGAGCTGTTTTTT
.	TRBV20-1	.	TRBJ2-7	CSAKARPPWTYEQYF	TGCAGTGCAAAAGCCCGGCCCCCTTGGACCTACGAGCAGTACTTC
many	TRBV12-3/TRBV12-4	.	TRBJ1-6	CASSWGISPLHF	TGTGCCAGCAGTTGGGGGATCTCACCCCTCCACTTT
many	TRBV20-1	.	TRBJ1-2	CSATGTEGVLDGYTF	TGCAGTGCTACTGGGACGGAGGGGGTTCTCGATGGCTACACCTTC
.	TRBV7-9	TRBD2	TRBJ2-7	CASSPLSGAGSTHEQYF	TGTGCCAGCAGCCCCCTTAGCGGGGCAGGGTCTACCCACGAGCAGTACTTC
many	TRBV5-1	.	TRBJ1-2	CASSLATRESYGYTF	TGCGCCAGCAGCTTGGCAACCAGGGAATCCTATGGCTACACCTTC
.	TRBV29-1	.	TRBJ1-5	CSVGEGSSNQPQHF	TGCAGCGTTGGAGAGGGCAGTAGCAATCAGCCCCAGCATTTT